This TCR beta chain was obtained from a study of blood T cell repertoires in COVID-19. Study overall: From the United States, Italy and Spain came samples of acute and convalescent COVID-19.

The CDR3 sequence is 18 residues long. CDR1 is SNHLY, CDR2 FYNNEI, per germline. The V segment lost 6 bases and the J segment 5 bases; nucleotides outside the gene matches: 18. Assay: immunoSEQ multiplex PCR; the TCRdb copy retains only in-frame clones and omits some. The sample includes approximately 400,000 clones, approximately 88% of them seen just once. Sample: peripheral blood. The rearrangement joins TRBV2 to TRBJ1-4; 7 nucleotides line up with TRBD1. This TCR was recovered from a man aged 40-55 years with acute or convalescent COVID-19. CDR3 DNA sequence: TGTGCCAGCAGAGGCAGACAGGGCGTGGGGTTGAGAAATGAAAAACTGTTTTTT. Translation gives CASRGRQGVGLRNEKLFF.